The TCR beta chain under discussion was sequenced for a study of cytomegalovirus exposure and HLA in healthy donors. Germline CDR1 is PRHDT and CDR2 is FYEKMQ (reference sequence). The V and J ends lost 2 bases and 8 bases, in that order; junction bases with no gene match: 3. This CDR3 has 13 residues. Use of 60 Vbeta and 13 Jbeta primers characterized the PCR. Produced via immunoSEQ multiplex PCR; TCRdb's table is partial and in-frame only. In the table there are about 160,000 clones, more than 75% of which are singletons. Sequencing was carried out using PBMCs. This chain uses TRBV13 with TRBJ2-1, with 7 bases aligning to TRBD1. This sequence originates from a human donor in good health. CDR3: CASSLHRGYEQFF. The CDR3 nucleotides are TGTGCCAGCAGCTTACACAGGGGCTATGAGCAGTTCTTC.